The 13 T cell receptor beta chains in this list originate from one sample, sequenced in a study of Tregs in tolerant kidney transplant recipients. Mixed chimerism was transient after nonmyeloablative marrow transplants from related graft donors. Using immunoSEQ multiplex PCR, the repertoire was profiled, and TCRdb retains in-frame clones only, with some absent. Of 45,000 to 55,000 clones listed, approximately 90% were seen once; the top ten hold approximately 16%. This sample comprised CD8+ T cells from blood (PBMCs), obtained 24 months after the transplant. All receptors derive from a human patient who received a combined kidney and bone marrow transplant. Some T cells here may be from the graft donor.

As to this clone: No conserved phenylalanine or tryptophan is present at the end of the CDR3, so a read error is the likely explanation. CDR3 sequence (DNA): TGTGCCAGCAGCGTATCTCACGGCGGGTACGAGCAGTACTCC. It encodes CASSVSHGGYEQYS. The chain couples TRBV9 to TRBJ2-7; D is perhaps TRBD2 (5 bases). Germline CDR1 reads SGDLS; CDR2 reads YYNGEE. Trimming stripped 1 base from V and 4 bases from J, with 12 bases between. This CDR3 comprises 14 residues.

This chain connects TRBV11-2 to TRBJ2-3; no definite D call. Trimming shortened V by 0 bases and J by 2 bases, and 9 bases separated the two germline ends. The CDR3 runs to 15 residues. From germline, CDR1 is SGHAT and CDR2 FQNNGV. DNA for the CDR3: TGTGCCAGCAGCTTAGAGCATAGCCACACAGATACGCAGTATTTT. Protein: CASSLEHSHTDTQYF.

The CDR3 DNA is TGTGCCAGCAGCTCAGGGGACGGTTGGTCGGCTATTCAGTACTTC. As protein: CASSSGDGWSAIQYF. The rearrangement links TRBV11-1 to TRBJ2-4; possibly TRBD1 for D (6 bases). CDR3 size: 15 residues. The germline CDR1 and CDR2 sequences are SGHAT and FQDESV (reference sequence). V lost 4 bases and J 10 bases, leaving 20 bases between the germline ends.

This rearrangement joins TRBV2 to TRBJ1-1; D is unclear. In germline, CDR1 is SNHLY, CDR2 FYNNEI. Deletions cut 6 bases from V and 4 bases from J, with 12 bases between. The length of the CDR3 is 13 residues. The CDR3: CASRGEGITEAFF. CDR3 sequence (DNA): TGTGCCAGCAGGGGTGAGGGCATCACTGAAGCTTTCTTT. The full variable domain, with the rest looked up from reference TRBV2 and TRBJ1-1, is EPEVTQTPSHQVTQMGQEVILRCVPISNHLYFYWYRQILGQKVEFLVSFYNNEISEKSEIFDDQFSVERPDGSNFTLKIRSTKLEDSAMYFCASRGEGITEAFFGQGTRLTVV.

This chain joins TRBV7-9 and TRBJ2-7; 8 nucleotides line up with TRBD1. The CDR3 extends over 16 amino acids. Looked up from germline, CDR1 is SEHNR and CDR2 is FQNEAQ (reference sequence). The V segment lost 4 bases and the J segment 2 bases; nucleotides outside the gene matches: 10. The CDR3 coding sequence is TGTGCCAGCAGCTCGACAGTCACAGGGGGGCCCTACGAGCAGTACTTC. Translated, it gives CASSSTVTGGPYEQYF.

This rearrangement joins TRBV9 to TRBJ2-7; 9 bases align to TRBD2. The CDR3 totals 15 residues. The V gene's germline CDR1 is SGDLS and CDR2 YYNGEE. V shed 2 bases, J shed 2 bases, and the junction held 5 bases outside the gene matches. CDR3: CASSVASGTTYEQYF. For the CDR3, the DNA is TGTGCCAGCAGCGTCGCTAGCGGGACTACCTACGAGCAGTACTTC.

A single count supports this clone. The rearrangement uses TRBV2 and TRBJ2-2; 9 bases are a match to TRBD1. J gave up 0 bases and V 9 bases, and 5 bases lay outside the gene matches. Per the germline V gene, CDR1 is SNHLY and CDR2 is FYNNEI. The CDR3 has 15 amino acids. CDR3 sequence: CARDRDRANTGELFF. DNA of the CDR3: TGTGCCAGAGACCGGGACAGGGCGAACACCGGGGAGCTGTTTTTT.

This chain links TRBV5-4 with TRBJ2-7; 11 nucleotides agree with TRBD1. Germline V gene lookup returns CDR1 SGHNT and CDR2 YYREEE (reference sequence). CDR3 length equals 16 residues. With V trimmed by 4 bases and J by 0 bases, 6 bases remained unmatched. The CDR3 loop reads CASSGGTGGVSYEQYF. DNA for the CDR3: TGTGCCAGCAGCGGGGGGACAGGGGGTGTCTCCTACGAGCAGTACTTC.

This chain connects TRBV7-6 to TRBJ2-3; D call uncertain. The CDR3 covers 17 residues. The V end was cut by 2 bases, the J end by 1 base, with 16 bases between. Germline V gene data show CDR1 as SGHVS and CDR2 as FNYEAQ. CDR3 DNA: TGTGCCAGCAGCTTAAGTGCGAGTTCCTCGCGCACAGATACGCAGTATTTT. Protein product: CASSLSASSSRTDTQYF.

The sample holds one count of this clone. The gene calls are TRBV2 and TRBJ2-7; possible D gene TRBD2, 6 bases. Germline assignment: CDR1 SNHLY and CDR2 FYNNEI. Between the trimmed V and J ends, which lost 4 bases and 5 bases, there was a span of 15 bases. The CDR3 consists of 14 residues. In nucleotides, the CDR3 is TGTGCCAGCAGTGCTTCGGCGGGGTTCCACGAGCAGTACTTC. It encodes CASSASAGFHEQYF. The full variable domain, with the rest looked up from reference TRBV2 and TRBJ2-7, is EPEVTQTPSHQVTQMGQEVILRCVPISNHLYFYWYRQILGQKVEFLVSFYNNEISEKSEIFDDQFSVERPDGSNFTLKIRSTKLEDSAMYFCASSASAGFHEQYFGPGTRLTVT.

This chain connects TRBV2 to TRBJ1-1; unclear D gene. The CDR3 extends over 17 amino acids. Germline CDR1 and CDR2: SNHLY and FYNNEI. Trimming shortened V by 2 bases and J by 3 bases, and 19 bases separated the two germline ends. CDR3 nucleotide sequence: TGTGCCAGCAGTGAATCAGGCTCTAATCAGAGAGACACTGAAGCTTTCTTT. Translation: CASSESGSNQRDTEAFF.

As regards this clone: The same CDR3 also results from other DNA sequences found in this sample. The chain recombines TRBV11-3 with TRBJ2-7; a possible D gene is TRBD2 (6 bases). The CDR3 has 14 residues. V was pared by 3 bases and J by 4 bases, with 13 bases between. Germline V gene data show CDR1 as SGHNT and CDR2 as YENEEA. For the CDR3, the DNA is TGTGCCAGCAGCTTGCGGGGAACAGGATACGAGCAGTACTTC. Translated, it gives CASSLRGTGYEQYF.

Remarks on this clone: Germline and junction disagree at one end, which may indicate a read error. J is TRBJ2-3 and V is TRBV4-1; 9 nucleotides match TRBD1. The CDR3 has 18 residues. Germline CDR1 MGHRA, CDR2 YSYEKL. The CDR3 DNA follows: TGCGCCAGCAGCCAAGAACGCTCCGGACAGGGGATCACAGGTACGCAGTATTTT. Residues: CASSQERSGQGITGTQYF.